This T cell receptor (beta chain) came from a study of T cell responses to AZD1222 COVID-19 vaccine. General study results and limits: Regions 160-218 and 743-854 dominated among vaccine-associated CD4 TCRs spanning spike. Researchers took repertoire samples only after the peak T cell response had come.

This CDR3 is built from 14 residues. CDR1 and CDR2 (germline): SGHRS, YFSETQ. Trimming took 0 bases from V and 7 from J; bases not matched to a gene: 6. Remarks on this clone: Its antigen is not known.

Libraries were prepared by immunoSEQ multiplex PCR; TCRdb keeps only in-frame clonotypes and omits some of them. Here the sample spans 100,000 to 140,000 clones, just over 90% being singletons. This receptor was obtained from an adult who received the AZD1222 COVID-19 vaccine. The sample was peripheral blood, taken 28 days after the second AZD1222 dose. The gene calls are TRBV5-1 and TRBJ1-1; 7 bases match TRBD1. The CDR3 loop is CASSLEQGRVEAFF. CDR3 nucleotide sequence: TGCGCCAGCAGCTTGGAACAGGGGAGGGTTGAAGCTTTCTTT.